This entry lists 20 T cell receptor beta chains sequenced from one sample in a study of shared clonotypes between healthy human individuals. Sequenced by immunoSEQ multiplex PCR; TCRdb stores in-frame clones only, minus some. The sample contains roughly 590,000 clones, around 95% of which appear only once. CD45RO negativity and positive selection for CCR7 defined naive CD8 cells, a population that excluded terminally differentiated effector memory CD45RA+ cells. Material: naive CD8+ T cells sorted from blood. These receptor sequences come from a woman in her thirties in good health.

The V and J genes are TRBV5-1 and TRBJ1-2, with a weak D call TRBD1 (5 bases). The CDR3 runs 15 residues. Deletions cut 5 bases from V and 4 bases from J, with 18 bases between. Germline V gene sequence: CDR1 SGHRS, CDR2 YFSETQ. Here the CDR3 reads CASSLRGEALYGYTF. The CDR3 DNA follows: TGCGCCAGCAGTTTGCGGGGGGAGGCTCTCTATGGCTACACCTTC.

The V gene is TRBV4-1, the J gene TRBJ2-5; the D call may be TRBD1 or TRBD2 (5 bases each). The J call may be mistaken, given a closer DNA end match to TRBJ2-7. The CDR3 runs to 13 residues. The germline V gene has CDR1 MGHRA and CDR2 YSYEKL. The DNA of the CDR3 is TGCGCCAGCCGGGGCAGGGTATCCCACGAGCAGTACTTC. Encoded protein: CASRGRVSHEQYF.

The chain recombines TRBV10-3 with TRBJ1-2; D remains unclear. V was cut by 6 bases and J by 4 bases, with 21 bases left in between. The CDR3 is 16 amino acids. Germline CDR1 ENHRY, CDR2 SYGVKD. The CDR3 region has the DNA TGTGCCATCAGACAGACACTGCCAGCTTCTAGCTATGGCTACACCTTC. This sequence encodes CAIRQTLPASSYGYTF.

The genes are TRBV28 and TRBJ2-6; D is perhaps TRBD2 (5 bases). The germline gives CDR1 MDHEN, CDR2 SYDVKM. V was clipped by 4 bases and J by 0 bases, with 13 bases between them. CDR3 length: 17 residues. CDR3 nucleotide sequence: TGTGCCAGCAGTTCCCCCCGGGAAAACTCTGGGGCCAACGTCCTGACTTTC. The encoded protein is CASSSPRENSGANVLTF.

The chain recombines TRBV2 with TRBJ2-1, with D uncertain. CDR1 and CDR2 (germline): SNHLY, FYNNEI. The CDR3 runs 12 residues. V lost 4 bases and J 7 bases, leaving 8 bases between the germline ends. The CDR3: CASSGGSNEQFF. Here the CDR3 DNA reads TGTGCCAGCAGTGGTGGTTCGAATGAGCAGTTCTTC.

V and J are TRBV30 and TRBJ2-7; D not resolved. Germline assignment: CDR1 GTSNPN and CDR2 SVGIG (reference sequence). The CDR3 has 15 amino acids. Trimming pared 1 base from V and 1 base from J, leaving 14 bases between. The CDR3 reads CAWSDEDGLSYEQYF. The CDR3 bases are TGTGCCTGGAGTGATGAGGATGGCCTTTCCTACGAGCAGTACTTC.

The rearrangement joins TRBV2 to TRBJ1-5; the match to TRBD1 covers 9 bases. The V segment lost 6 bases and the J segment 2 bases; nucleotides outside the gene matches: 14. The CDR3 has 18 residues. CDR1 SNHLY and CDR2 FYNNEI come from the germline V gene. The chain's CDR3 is CASSGPGQGGIGNQPQHF. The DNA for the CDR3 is TGTGCCAGCAGCGGTCCGGGACAGGGAGGTATAGGCAATCAGCCCCAGCATTTT.

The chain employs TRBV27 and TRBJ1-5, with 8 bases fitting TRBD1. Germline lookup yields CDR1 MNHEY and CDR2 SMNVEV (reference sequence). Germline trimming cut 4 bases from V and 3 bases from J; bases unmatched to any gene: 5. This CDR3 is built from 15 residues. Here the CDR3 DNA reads TGTGCCAGCAGTTCCGGGACAGGACCCAATCAGCCCCAGCATTTT. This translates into CASSSGTGPNQPQHF.

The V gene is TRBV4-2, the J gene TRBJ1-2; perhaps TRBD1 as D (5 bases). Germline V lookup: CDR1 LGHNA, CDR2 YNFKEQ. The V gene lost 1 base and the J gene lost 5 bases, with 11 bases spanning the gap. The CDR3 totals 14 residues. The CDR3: CASSQGGPGYGYTF. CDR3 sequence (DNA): TGTGCCAGCAGCCAAGGGGGCCCGGGGTATGGCTACACCTTC.

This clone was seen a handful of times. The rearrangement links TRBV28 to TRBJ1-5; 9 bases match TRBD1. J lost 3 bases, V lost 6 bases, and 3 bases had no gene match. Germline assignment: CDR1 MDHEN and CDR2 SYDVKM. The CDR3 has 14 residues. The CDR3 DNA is TGTGCCAGCAGCTGGACAGGGGCCAATCAGCCCCAGCATTTT. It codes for CASSWTGANQPQHF.

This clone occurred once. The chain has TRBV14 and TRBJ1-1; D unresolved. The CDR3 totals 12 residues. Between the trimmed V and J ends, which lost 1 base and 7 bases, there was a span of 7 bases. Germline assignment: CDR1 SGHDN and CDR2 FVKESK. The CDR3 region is CASSQGTVEAFF. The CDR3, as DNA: TGTGCCAGCAGCCAAGGGACGGTTGAAGCTTTCTTT.

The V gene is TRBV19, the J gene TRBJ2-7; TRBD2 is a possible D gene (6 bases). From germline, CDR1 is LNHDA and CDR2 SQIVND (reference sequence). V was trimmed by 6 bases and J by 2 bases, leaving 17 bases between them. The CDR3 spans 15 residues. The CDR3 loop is CASSPFSGSPYEQYF. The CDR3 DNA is TGTGCCAGTAGCCCTTTTAGCGGAAGTCCCTACGAGCAGTACTTC.

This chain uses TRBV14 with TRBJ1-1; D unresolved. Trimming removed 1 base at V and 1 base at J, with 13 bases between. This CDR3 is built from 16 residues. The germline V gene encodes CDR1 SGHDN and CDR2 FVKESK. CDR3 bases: TGTGCCAGCAGCCAAGCGGGCTTCAGTCGGAACACTGAAGCTTTCTTT. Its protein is CASSQAGFSRNTEAFF.

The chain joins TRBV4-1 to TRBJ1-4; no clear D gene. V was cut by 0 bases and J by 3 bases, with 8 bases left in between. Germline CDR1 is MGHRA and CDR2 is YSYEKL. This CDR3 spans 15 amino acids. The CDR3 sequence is CASSQDPIANEKLFF. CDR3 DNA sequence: TGCGCCAGCAGCCAAGATCCTATAGCTAATGAAAAACTGTTTTTT.

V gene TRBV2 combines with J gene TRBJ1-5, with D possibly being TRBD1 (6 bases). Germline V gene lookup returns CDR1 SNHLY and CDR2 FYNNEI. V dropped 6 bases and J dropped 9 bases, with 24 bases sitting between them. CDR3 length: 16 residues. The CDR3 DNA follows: TGTGCCAGCAGGGCAGGGGAGCCGGGTAGTACGGGGCCCCAGCATTTT. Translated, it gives CASRAGEPGSTGPQHF.

The CDR3 nucleotides read TGCAGCGTTGGCGGGAGGGTCTACAATGAGCAGTTCTTC. Translated: CSVGGRVYNEQFF. The V and J genes are TRBV29-1 and TRBJ2-1; 9 bases fit TRBD2. The CDR3 sequence is 13 residues long. Trimming took 4 bases from V and 3 from J; bases not matched to a gene: 1. Germline-derived CDR1 and CDR2 are SQVTM and ANQGSEA.

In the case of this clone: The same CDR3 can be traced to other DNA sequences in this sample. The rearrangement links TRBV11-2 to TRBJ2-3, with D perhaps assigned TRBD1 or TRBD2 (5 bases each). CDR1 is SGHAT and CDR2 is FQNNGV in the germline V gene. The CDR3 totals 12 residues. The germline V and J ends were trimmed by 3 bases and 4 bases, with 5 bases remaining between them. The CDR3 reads CASSLGADTQYF. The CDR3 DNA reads TGTGCCAGCAGCTTGGGGGCAGATACGCAGTATTTT.

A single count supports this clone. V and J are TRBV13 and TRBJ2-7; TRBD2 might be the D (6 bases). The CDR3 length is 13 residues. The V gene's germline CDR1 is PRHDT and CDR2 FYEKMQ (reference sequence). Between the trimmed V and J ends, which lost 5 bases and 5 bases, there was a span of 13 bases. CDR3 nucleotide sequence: TGTGCCAGCAGCAAGGAAGGAGGGCACGAGCAGTACTTC. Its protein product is CASSKEGGHEQYF.

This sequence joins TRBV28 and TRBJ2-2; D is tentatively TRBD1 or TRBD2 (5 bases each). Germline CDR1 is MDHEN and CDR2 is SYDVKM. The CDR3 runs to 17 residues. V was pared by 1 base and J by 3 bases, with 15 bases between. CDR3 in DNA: TGTGCCAGCAGTTTATTATTAGGGGAGATAGACACCGGGGAGCTGTTTTTT. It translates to CASSLLLGEIDTGELFF.

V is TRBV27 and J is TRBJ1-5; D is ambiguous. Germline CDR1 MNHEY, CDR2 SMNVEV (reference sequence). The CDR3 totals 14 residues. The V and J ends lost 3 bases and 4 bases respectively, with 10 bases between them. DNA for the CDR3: TGTGCCAGCAGTTTCGGGCCTCGAAATCAGCCCCAGCATTTT. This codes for CASSFGPRNQPQHF.